This T cell receptor (beta chain) appears in the sequencing data of a study of TET2 disruption in CD19-targeted CAR T cells. The treatment was: autologous CTL019 cells: CD19 CAR with 4-1BB and CD3 zeta domains. TCR zeta and 4-1BB domains were built into the CD19 CAR. The starting T cells for CTL019 came from a peripheral blood leukapheresis. Only in-frame clones appear in the TCRdb table, and some are missing; sequencing was by immunoSEQ multiplex PCR. Its table lists 20,000 to 30,000 clones. About this clone: Its antigen remains unidentified. The read falls 3 residues short of the CDR3 end, and the missing part is taken from the germline J gene.

This CDR3 has 15 amino acids. V lost 6 bases, J lost 3 bases, and 7 bases stayed unmatched. CDR1 and CDR2 (germline): MRHNA, SNTAGT. The chain couples TRBV6-4 to TRBJ2-2; 7 bases are a match to TRBD2. The receptor comes from a man in his 70s with chronic lymphocytic leukemia. This specimen was CD8- CAR+ T cells sorted from cultured blood T cells, taken for CD19 CAR T cell therapy. Indicated subset: CD8-negative CAR-positive T cells from the infusion product. CDR3 sequence reads: CASSPDRGDTGELFF. The CDR3 DNA, read in part, is TGTGCCAGCAGCCCCGACCGGGGGGACACCGGGGAG.